This is a list of T cell receptor beta chains from one sample in a study of T cells in Graves' hyperthyroidism and ophthalmopathy. TCRdb reprocessed the multiplex PCR reads with MiXCR, giving one entry per CDR3 protein. The data show roughly 740,000 distinct CDR3 sequences, about 16% seen once. Sample: blood. The receptors originated from a man between 18 and 29 years old with Graves' hyperthyroidism. Both conserved end residues are part of each CDR3.

v_gene	j_gene	CDR3aa
TRBV7-9	TRBJ2-6	CASSGRPGQGSGANVLTF
TRBV7-9	TRBJ2-7	CASSLTPRDYEQYF
TRBV20-1	TRBJ2-5	CSVADRGETQYF
TRBV20-1	TRBJ2-7	CSARSRISYEQYF
TRBV9	TRBJ1-4	CASSVGPSVEEKLFF
TRBV28	TRBJ1-4	CASSGGTNEKLFF
TRBV24-1	TRBJ1-2	CATSGQGAGGYGYTF
TRBV4-3	TRBJ2-2	CASSQERWDTGELFF
TRBV28	TRBJ1-1	CASSLGGDGSEAFF
TRBV28	TRBJ1-2	CASSLSSYGYAF
TRBV7-9	TRBJ2-1	CASSLPKGNYNEQFF